The clone carrying this TCR beta chain was counted only a few times. These data belong to a study of shared clonotypes between healthy human individuals. This CDR3 is 13 amino acids long. Trimming cost V 2 bases and J 7 bases, with 11 bases left between them. Per germline, CDR1 MNHNS and CDR2 SASEGT. Method: immunoSEQ multiplex PCR; TCRdb's copy keeps in-frame clones and lacks some. The table includes about a million clones, 70% to 85% detected once. This clonotype originated in a man younger than 30 in good health. Some clones in this sample may be carry-over from other donors' samples. Sequencing input: memory CD4+ T cells from PBMCs. Stated subset: CD45RA-negative fraction. The chain couples TRBV6-1 to TRBJ1-1; D is unclear. CDR3 in DNA: TGTGCCAGCAGTGAAAATTCCCACCTTGAAGCTTTCTTT. This sequence encodes CASSENSHLEAFF.